This T cell receptor beta chain is from a study of blood T cell repertoires in COVID-19. Looking at the study overall: Acute and convalescent COVID-19 specimens originated in the United States, Italy and Spain. T cells, B-cell-depleted T cells, or PBMCs provided the cDNA or gDNA that served as material.

This clone showed up just once. The V gene lost 1 base and the J gene lost 2 bases, with 14 bases spanning the gap. The CDR3 has 16 amino acids. Germline V gives CDR1 SGHVS, CDR2 FQNEAQ. Per the authors' pipeline: Reference gene primers were amplified, and this amplification served to estimate nucleated cell counts. Clones were read by immunoSEQ multiplex PCR, and TCRdb kept only the in-frame ones, dropping some. V and J calls and clone size follow that table, whereas D and trimming were derived from the DNA. The profile covers about 65,000 clones, with 81% appearing a single time and more than 13% taken by the ten largest.

This sequence originates from a man aged 80 or over with acute or convalescent COVID-19. The chain is built from TRBV7-8 and TRBJ2-5; TRBD2 is a possible D gene (7 bases). Sequencing input: peripheral blood. CDR3 sequence reads: CASSLGRGTQQETQYF. CDR3 coding DNA: TGTGCCAGCAGCTTAGGGCGGGGGACACAACAAGAGACCCAGTACTTC.